This T cell receptor (beta chain) appears in the sequencing data of a study of T cell changes during pregnancy in multiple sclerosis. The CDR3 loop spans 16 amino acids. Here immunoSEQ multiplex PCR was the method, and the copy in TCRdb shows in-frame clones only, minus some. The sample carries 35,000 to 45,000 clones, 85% to 95% recorded once. Sequencing input: peripheral blood. The clonotype originates from a female donor with multiple sclerosis, enrolled in a pregnancy study. This sequence joins TRBV21-1 and TRBJ2-1; whether TRBD2, the table's D call, matches the DNA was not checked. TRBV21-1 is a pseudogene locus. CDR3 amino acids: CASRKVQNEGVNEQFF. CDR3 DNA: TGTGCCAGCAGAAAAGTACAGAATGAGGGAGTTAATGAGCAGTTCTTC.